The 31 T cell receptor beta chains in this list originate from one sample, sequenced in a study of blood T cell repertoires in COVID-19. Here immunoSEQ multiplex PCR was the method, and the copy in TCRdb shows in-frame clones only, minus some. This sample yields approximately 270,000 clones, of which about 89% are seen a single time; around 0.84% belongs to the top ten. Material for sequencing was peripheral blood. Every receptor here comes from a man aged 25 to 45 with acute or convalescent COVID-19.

The CDR3 nucleotides read TGTGCCAGCAGCCGCCGACAGCACAACACTGAAGCTTTCTTT. Encoded protein: CASSRRQHNTEAFF. The V call is TRBV3-1 (or the pseudogene TRBV3-2), the J call TRBJ1-1, with D tentatively TRBD1 (5 bases). The CDR3 consists of 14 residues. CDR1 and CDR2 (germline): LGHDT, YNNKEL (reference sequence). Deletions cut 4 bases from V and 2 bases from J, with 11 bases between.

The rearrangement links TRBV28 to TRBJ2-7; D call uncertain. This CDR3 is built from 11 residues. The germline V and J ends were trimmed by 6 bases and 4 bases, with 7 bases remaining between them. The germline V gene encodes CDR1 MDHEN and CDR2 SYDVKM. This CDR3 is CASRRGYEQYF. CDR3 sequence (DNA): TGTGCCAGCAGGAGAGGTTACGAGCAGTACTTC.

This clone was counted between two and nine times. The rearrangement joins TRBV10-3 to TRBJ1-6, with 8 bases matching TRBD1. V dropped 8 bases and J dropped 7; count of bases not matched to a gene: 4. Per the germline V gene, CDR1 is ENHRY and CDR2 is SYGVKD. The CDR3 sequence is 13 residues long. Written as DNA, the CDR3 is TGTGCCATCCAGGACAGGGAGAATTCACCCCTCCACTTT. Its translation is CAIQDRENSPLHF.

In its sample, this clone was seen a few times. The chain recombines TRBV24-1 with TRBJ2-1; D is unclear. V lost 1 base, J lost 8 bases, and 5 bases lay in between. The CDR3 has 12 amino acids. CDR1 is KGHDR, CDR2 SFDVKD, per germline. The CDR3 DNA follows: TGTGCCACCAGTGATTTCAGATATGAGCAGTTCTTC. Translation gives CATSDFRYEQFF.

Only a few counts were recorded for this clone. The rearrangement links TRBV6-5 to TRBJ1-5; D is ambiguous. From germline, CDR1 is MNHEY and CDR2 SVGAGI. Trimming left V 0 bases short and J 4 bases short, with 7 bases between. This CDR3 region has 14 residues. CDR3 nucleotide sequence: TGTGCCAGCAGTTACTCGCGCGGAAATCAGCCCCAGCATTTT. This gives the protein CASSYSRGNQPQHF.

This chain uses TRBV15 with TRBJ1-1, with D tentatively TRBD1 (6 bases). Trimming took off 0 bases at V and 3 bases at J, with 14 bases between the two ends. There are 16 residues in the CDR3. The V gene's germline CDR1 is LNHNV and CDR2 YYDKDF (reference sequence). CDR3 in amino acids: CATSRDARGLHTEAFF. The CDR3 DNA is TGTGCCACCAGCAGAGATGCGAGGGGGTTGCACACTGAAGCTTTCTTT.

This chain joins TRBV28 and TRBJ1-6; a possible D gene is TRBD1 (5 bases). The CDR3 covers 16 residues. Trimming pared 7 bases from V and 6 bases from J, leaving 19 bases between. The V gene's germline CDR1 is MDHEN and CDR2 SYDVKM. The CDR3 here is CASTQVWKGPNSPLHF. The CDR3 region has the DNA TGTGCCAGCACACAGGTCTGGAAAGGGCCTAATTCACCCCTCCACTTT.

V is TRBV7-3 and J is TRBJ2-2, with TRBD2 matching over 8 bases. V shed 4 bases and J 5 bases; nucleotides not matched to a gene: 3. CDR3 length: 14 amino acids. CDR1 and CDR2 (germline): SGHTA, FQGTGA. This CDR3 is CASSSSGGTGELFF. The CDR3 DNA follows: TGTGCCAGCAGCTCCAGCGGGGGAACCGGGGAGCTGTTTTTT.

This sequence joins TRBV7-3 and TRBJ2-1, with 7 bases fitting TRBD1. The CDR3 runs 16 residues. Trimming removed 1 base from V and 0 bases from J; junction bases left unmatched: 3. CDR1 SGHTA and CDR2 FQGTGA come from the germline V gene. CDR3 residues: CASSLNAGGSYNEQFF. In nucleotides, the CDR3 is TGTGCCAGCAGCTTAAATGCAGGGGGCTCCTACAATGAGCAGTTCTTC.

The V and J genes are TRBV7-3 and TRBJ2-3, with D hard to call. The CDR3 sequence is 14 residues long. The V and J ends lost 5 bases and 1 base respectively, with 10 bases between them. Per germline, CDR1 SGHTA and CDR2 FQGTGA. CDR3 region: CASSPYSRTDTQYF. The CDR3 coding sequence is TGTGCCAGCAGCCCCTACTCGCGCACAGATACGCAGTATTTT.

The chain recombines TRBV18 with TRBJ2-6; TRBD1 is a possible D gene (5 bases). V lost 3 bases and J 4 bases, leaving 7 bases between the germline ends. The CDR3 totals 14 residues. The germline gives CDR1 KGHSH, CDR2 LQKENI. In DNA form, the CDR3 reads TGTGCCAGCTCACCTCAGGGCGGGGCCAACGTCCTGACTTTC. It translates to CASSPQGGANVLTF.

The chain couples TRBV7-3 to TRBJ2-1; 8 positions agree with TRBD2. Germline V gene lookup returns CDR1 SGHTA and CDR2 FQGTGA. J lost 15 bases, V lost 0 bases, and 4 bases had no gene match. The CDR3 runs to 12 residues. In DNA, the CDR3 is TGTGCCAGCAGCTTAACCGGGAGGGGGTTGTTCTTC. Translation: CASSLTGRGLFF.

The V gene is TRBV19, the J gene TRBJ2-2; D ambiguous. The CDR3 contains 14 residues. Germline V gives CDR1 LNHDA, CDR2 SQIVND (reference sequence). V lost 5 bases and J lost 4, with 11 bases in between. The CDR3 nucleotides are TGTGCCAGTAGTGGCCTCGTGGCCACCGGGGAGCTGTTTTTT. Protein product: CASSGLVATGELFF.

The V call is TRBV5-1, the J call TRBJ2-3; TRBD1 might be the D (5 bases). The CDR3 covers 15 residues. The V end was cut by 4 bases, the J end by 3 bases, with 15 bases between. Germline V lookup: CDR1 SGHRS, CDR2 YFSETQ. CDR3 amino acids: CASSLRDFRTDTQYF. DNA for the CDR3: TGCGCCAGCAGCCTCAGGGATTTTAGAACAGATACGCAGTATTTT.

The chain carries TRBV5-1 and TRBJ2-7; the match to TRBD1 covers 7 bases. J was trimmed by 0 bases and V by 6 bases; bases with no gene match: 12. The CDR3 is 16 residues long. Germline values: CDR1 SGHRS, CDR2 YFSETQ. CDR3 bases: TGCGCCAGCACACTTGGACAGGCCGAATACTCCTACGAGCAGTACTTC. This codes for CASTLGQAEYSYEQYF.

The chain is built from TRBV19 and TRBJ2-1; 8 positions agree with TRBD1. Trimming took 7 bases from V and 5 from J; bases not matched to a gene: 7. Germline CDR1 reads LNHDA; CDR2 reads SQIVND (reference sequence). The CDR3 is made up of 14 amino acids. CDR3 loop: CASMRTGFNNEQFF. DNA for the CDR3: TGTGCCAGTATGCGGACAGGGTTTAACAATGAGCAGTTCTTC.

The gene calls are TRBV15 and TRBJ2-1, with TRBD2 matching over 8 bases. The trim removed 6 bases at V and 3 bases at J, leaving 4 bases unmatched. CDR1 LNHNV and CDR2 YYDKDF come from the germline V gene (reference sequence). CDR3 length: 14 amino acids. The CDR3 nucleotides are TGTGCCACCAGGGCGGGGGGCGGCTACAATGAGCAGTTCTTC. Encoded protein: CATRAGGGYNEQFF.

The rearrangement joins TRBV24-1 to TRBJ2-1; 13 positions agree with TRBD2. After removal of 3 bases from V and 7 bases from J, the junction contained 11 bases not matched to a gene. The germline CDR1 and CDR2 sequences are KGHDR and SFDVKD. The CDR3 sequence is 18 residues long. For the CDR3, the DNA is TGTGCCACCAGTGATCCTACTCGACTAGCGGGAGGAACGAATGAGCAGTTCTTC. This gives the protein CATSDPTRLAGGTNEQFF.

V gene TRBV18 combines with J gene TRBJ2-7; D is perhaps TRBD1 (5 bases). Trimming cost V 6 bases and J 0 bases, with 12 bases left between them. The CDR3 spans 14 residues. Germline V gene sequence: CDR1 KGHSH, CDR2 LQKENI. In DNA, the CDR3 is TGTGCCAGCTCGCCGACAGTATTCTCCTACGAGCAGTACTTC. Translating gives CASSPTVFSYEQYF.

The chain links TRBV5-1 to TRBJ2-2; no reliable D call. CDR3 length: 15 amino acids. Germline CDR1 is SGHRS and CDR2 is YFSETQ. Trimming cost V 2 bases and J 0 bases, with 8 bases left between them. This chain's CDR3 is CASSFLTTNTGELFF. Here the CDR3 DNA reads TGCGCCAGCAGCTTCCTCACAACGAACACCGGGGAGCTGTTTTTT.

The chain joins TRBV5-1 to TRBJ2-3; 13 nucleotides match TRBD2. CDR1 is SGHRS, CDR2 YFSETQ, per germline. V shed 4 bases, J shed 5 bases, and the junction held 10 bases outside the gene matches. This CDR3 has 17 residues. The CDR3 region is CASSPSLGLAGRDTQYF. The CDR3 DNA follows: TGCGCCAGCAGCCCATCATTGGGACTAGCGGGGAGAGATACGCAGTATTTT.

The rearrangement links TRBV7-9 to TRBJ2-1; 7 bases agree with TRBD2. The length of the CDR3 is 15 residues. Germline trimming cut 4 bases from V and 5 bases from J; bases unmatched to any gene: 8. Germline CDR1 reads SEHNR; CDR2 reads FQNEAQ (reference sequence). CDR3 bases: TGTGCCAGCAGCTCCGCCGGCGGGAGACACAATGAGCAGTTCTTC. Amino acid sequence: CASSSAGGRHNEQFF.

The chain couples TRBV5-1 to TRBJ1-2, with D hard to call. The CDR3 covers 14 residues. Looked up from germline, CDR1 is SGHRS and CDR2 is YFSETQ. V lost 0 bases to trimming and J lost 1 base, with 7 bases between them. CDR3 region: CASSLVADNYGYTF. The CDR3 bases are TGCGCCAGCAGCTTGGTGGCAGATAACTATGGCTACACCTTC.

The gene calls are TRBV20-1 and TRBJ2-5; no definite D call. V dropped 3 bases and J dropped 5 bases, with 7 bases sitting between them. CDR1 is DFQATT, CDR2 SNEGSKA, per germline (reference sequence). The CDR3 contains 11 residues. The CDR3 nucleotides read TGCAGTGCTAGCACCGGGGAGACCCAGTACTTC. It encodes CSASTGETQYF.

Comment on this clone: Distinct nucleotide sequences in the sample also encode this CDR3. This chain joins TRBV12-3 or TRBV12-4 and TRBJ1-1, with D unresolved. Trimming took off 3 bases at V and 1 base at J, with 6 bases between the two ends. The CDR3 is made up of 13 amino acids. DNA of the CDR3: TGTGCCAGCAGTTTCTCAGGGAACACTGAAGCTTTCTTT. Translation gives CASSFSGNTEAFF.

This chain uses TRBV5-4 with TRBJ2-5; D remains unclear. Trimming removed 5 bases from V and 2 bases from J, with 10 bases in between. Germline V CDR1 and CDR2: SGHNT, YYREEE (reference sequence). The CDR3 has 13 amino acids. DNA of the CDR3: TGTGCCAGCAGGATGGCAGTTCAAGAGACCCAGTACTTC. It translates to CASRMAVQETQYF.

The CDR3: CASSPLGQNGDTQYF. The CDR3 DNA follows: TGTGCCAGCTCACCACTTGGTCAAAACGGGGATACGCAGTATTTT. This chain connects TRBV18 to TRBJ2-3; D unclear. The CDR3 length is 15 residues. Trimming cost V 1 base and J 6 bases, with 14 bases left between them. CDR1 and CDR2 from the germline V gene are KGHSH and LQKENI. The whole variable domain, remainder taken from reference TRBV18 and TRBJ2-3, is NAGVMQNPRHLVRRRGQEARLRCSPMKGHSHVYWYRQLPEEGLKFMVYLQKENIIDESGMPKERFSAEFPKEGPSILRIQQVVRGDSAAYFCASSPLGQNGDTQYFGPGTRLTVL.

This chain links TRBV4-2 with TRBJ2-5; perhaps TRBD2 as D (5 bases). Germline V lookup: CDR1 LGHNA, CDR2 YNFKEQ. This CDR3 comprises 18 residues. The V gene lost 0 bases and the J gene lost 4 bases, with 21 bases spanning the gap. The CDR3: CASSQERVSKRSGETQYF. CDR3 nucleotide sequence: TGTGCCAGCAGCCAAGAGCGAGTCTCTAAGCGGTCCGGAGAGACCCAGTACTTC.

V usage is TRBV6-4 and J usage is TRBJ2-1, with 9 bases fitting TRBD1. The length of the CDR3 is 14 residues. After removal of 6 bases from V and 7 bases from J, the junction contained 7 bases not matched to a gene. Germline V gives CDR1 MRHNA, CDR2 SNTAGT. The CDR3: CASRPDRGVNEQFF. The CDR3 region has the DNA TGTGCCAGCAGACCCGACAGGGGGGTTAATGAGCAGTTCTTC.

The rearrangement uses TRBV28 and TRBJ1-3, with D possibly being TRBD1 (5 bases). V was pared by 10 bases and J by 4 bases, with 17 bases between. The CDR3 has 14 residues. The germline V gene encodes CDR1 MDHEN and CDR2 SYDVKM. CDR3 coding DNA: TGTGCCACCGGGGCGGGAGGGTCAGGAAACACCATATATTTT. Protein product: CATGAGGSGNTIYF.

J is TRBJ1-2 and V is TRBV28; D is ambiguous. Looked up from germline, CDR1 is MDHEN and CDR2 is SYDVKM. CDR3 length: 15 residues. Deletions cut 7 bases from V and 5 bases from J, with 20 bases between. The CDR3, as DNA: TGTGCCAGCATGTTTGTTTCGGGGAAATCGTATGGCTACACCTTC. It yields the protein CASMFVSGKSYGYTF.